This entry features one T cell receptor (beta chain) sequence. The source of the sample is a study of blood T cell repertoires in COVID-19. Method: immunoSEQ multiplex PCR; TCRdb's copy keeps in-frame clones and lacks some. Of 100,000 or so clones listed, around 85% were seen once; the top ten hold around 2%. The TCR was taken from a woman between 65 and 79 years old with active or convalescent COVID-19. The sequencing sample was made of peripheral blood.

The CDR3 spells CASSHGQGYGYTF. CDR3 nucleotides: TGTGCCAGCAGTCATGGGCAGGGATATGGCTACACCTTC. The rearrangement links TRBV6-5 to TRBJ1-2; D possibly corresponds to TRBD1 (5 bases). Trimming left V 5 bases short and J 5 bases short, with 12 bases between. This CDR3 has 13 amino acids. The germline V gene has CDR1 MNHEY and CDR2 SVGAGI.